These 11 T cell receptor beta chains originate from one sample sequenced in a study of T-cell memory formation after mild COVID-19. Each CDR3 protein gets one entry after TCRdb re-called the 5' RACE reads with MiXCR. The sample has about 210,000 distinct CDR3 sequences; about 11% are singletons. Specimen: PBMCs or a T cell subset sorted from them (not recorded which). Receptor source: a young man who had mild COVID-19 (a few samples of this study predate the infection). Cell type and time point are not known.

This clonotype came up many times. This chain uses TRBV5-1 with TRBJ2-1; a possible D gene is TRBD2 (5 bases). Germline V CDR1 and CDR2: SGHRS, YFSETQ. V was cut by 4 bases and J by 7 bases, with 21 bases left in between. This CDR3 spans 16 amino acids. CDR3 region: CASSRLLTGSQNEQFF. DNA for the CDR3: TGCGCCAGCAGCAGACTACTGACCGGGTCCCAAAATGAGCAGTTCTTC.

The chain's CDR3 is CASSPLPVQPQHF. DNA for the CDR3: TGTGCCAGCAGCCCCCTACCGGTTCAGCCCCAGCATTTT. V gene TRBV7-2 combines with J gene TRBJ1-5, with no clear D. This CDR3 has 13 residues. CDR1 and CDR2 (germline): SGHTA, FQGNSA. V dropped 5 bases and J dropped 6 bases, with 11 bases sitting between them.

This clonotype was recorded a few times. The DNA of the CDR3 is TGCGCCAGCAGTAGTACGGGACGGGATCAGCCCCAGCATTTT. Translated, it gives CASSSTGRDQPQHF. The chain joins TRBV10-2 to TRBJ1-5; weak D call: TRBD1 (5 bases). V was trimmed by 5 bases and J by 5 bases, leaving 13 bases between them. Looked up from germline, CDR1 is WSHSY and CDR2 is SAAADI. The CDR3 contains 14 residues.

This clonotype turned up a few times. The V call is TRBV19, the J call TRBJ1-3; D may be TRBD1 (6 bases). V was pared by 5 bases and J by 3 bases, with 11 bases between. CDR1 LNHDA and CDR2 SQIVND come from the germline V gene (reference sequence). The CDR3 consists of 14 residues. The CDR3 DNA sequence: TGTGCCAGTAGTGTGACAGGCCTTGGAAACACCATATATTTT. It specifies CASSVTGLGNTIYF. Full variable domain (rest looked up from reference TRBV19 and TRBJ1-3): DGGITQSPKYLFRKEGQNVTLSCEQNLNHDAMYWYRQDPGQGLRLIYYSQIVNDFQKGDIAEGYSVSREKKESFPLTVTSAQKNPTAFYLCASSVTGLGNTIYFGEGSWLTVV.

This chain uses TRBV18 with TRBJ2-7, with D uncertain. The germline V gene encodes CDR1 KGHSH and CDR2 LQKENI. The CDR3 is 15 amino acids. Trimming stripped 6 bases from V and 3 bases from J, with 18 bases between. CDR3 sequence: CASSASARRLYEQYF. As DNA, the CDR3 is TGTGCCAGCTCGGCCTCCGCGCGCCGCCTCTACGAGCAGTACTTC.

This clonotype came up a few times. The rearrangement uses TRBV7-6 and TRBJ1-1; D is unresolved. The CDR3 sequence is 17 residues long. The germline V and J ends were trimmed by 0 bases and 1 base, with 15 bases remaining between them. Germline V gene data show CDR1 as SGHVS and CDR2 as FNYEAQ. The CDR3 bases are TGTGCCAGCAGCTTAGCTGGTGAGGGCCCTCCGAACACTGAAGCTTTCTTT. This translates into CASSLAGEGPPNTEAFF.

J is TRBJ2-3 and V is TRBV2; D is possibly TRBD1 or TRBD2 (5 bases each). Per the germline V gene, CDR1 is SNHLY and CDR2 is FYNNEI. The V and J ends lost 7 bases and 2 bases respectively, with 10 bases between them. This CDR3 is 13 amino acids long. CDR3 sequence reads: CASNSGTTDTQYF. In DNA form, the CDR3 reads TGTGCCAGCAATAGTGGGACCACAGATACGCAGTATTTT.

This clonotype has only a few counts. This chain connects TRBV5-1 to TRBJ2-5; D might be TRBD2 (8 bases). CDR1 and CDR2 from the germline V gene are SGHRS and YFSETQ. This CDR3 comprises 15 residues. V was cut by 6 bases and J by 6 bases, with 21 bases left in between. The CDR3 reads CASIREGTGEKTQYF. CDR3 DNA: TGCGCCAGCATCCGGGAGGGCACAGGGGAAAAGACCCAGTACTTC.

The chain has TRBV27 and TRBJ1-5, with 7 bases aligning to TRBD1. The V and J ends lost 5 bases and 5 bases, in that order; junction bases with no gene match: 9. This CDR3 spans 15 amino acids. From germline, CDR1 is MNHEY and CDR2 SMNVEV (reference sequence). The CDR3 coding sequence is TGTGCCAGCAGTAACACAGGGGAGTGGGATCAGCCCCAGCATTTT. Amino acids: CASSNTGEWDQPQHF.

This clonotype was seen many times. This chain connects TRBV6-2 or TRBV6-3 to TRBJ2-7, with 9 bases lining up with TRBD1. J lost 10 bases, V lost 5 bases, and 15 bases had no gene match. From germline, CDR1 is MNHEY and CDR2 SVGEGT. The CDR3 length is 15 residues. The CDR3 loop is CASSRRNSGQGDQYF. CDR3 in DNA: TGTGCCAGCAGTCGTCGTAATTCGGGACAGGGAGATCAGTACTTC.

The rearrangement links TRBV5-1 to TRBJ2-3, with TRBD2 matching over 8 bases. CDR1 and CDR2 from the germline V gene are SGHRS and YFSETQ. With V trimmed by 2 bases and J by 3 bases, 8 bases remained unmatched. This CDR3 region has 16 residues. For the CDR3, the DNA is TGCGCCAGCAGCTTAGACCCGGGGGGGCTTACAGATACGCAGTATTTT. Its protein is CASSLDPGGLTDTQYF.